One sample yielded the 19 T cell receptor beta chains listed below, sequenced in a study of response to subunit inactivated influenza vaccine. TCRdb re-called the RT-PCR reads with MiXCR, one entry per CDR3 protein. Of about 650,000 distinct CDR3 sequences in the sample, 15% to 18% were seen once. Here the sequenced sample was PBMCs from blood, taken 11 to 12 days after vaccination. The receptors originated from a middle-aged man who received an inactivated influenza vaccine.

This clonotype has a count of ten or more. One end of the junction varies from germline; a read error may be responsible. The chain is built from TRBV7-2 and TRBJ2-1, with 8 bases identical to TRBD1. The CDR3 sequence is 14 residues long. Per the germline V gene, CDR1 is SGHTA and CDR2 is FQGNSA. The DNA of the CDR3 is TGTGCCAGCAGCGAAGTCCCCGAACCGGGACAGGAGTCCTTC. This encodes CASSEVPEPGQESF.

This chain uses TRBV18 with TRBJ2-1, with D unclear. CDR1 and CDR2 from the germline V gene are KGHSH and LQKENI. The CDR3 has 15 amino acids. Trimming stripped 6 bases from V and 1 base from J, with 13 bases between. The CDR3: CASSPMEGSYNEQFF. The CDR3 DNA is TGTGCCAGCTCCCCCATGGAAGGTTCCTACAATGAGCAGTTCTTC.

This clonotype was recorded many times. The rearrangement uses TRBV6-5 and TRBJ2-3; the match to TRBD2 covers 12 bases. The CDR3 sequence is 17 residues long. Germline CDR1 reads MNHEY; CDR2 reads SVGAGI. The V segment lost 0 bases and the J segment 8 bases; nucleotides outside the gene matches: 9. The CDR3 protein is CASSYSTSGSLSPTQYF. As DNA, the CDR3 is TGTGCCAGCAGTTACTCGACTAGCGGGAGCTTGTCGCCTACGCAGTATTTT.

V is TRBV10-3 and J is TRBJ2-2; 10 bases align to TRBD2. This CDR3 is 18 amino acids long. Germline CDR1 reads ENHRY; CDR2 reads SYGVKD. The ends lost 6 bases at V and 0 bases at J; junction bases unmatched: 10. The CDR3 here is CAIREGSGGITNTGELFF. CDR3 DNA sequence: TGTGCCATCAGGGAAGGTAGCGGGGGGATAACGAACACCGGGGAGCTGTTTTTT.

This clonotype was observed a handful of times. Here the CDR3 reads CSGTSGHTDTQYF. The CDR3 DNA reads as TGCAGTGGGACTAGCGGACACACAGATACGCAGTATTTT. This rearrangement joins TRBV20-1 to TRBJ2-3; 10 bases map to TRBD2. V trimming: 7 bases; J trimming: 2 bases; junction bases outside the gene matches: 3. This CDR3 has 13 residues. The germline gives CDR1 DFQATT, CDR2 SNEGSKA (reference sequence).

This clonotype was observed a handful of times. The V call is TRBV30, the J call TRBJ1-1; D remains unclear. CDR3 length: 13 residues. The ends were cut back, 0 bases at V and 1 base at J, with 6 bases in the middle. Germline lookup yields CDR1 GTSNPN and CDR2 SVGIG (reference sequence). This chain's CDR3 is CAWSVVTNTEAFF. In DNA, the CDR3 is TGTGCCTGGAGTGTAGTTACGAACACTGAAGCTTTCTTT.

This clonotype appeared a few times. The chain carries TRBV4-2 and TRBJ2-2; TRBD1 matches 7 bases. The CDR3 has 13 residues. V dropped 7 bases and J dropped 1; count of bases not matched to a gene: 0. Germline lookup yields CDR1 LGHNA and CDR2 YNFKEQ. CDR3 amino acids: CASNRGNTGELFF. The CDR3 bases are TGTGCCAGCAACAGGGGGAACACCGGGGAGCTGTTTTTT.

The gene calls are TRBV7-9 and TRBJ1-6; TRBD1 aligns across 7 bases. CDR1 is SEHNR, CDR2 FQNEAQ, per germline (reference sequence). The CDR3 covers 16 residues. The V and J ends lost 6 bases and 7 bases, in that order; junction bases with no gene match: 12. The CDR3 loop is CASSPGTDLWNSPLHF. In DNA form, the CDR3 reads TGTGCCAGCAGTCCAGGGACAGACCTATGGAATTCACCCCTCCACTTT.

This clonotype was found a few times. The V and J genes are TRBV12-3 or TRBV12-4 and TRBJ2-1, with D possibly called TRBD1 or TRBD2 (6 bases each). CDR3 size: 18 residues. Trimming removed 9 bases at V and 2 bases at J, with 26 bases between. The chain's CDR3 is CASHRGVKRALTYNEQFF. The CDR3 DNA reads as TGTGCCAGTCATAGGGGGGTCAAGCGGGCCCTCACCTACAATGAGCAGTTCTTC.

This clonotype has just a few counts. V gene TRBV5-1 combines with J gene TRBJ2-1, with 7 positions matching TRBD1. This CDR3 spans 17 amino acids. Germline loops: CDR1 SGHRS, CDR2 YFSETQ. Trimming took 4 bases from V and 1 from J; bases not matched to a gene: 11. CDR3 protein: CASSPFARDSSYNEQFF. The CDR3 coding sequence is TGCGCCAGCAGCCCCTTCGCCAGGGACAGTTCCTACAATGAGCAGTTCTTC.

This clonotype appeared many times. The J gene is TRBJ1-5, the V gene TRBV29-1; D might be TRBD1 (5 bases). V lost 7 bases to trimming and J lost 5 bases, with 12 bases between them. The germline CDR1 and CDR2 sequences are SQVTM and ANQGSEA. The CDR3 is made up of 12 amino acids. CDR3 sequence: CSARDGDQPQHF. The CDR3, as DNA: TGCAGCGCCCGGGACGGGGATCAGCCCCAGCATTTT. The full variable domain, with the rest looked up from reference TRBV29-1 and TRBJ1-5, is SAVISQKPSRDICQRGTSLTIQCQVDSQVTMMFWYRQQPGQSLTLIATANQGSEATYESGFVIDKFPISRPNLTFSTLTVSNMSPEDSSIYLCSARDGDQPQHFGDGTRLSIL.

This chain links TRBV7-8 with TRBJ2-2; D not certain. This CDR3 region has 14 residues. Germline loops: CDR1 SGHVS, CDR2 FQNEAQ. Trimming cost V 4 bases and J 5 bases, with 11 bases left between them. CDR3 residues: CASSSEQLTGELFF. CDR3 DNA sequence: TGTGCCAGCAGCTCCGAACAGCTGACCGGGGAGCTGTTTTTT.

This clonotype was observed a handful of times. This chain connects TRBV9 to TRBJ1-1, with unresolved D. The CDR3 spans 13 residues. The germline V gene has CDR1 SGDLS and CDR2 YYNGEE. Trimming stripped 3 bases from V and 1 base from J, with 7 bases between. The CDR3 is CASSGHWNTEAFF. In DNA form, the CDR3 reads TGTGCCAGCAGCGGGCACTGGAACACTGAAGCTTTCTTT.

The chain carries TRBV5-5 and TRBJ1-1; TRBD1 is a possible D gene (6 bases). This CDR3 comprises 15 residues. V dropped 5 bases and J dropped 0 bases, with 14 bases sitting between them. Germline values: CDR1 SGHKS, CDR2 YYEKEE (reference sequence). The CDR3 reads CASRAWDTVNTEAFF. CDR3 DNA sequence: TGTGCCAGCAGGGCTTGGGACACAGTGAACACTGAAGCTTTCTTT.

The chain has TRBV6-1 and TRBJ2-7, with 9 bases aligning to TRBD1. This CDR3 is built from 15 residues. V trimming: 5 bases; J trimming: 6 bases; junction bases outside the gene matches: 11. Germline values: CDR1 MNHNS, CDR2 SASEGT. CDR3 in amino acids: CASSTGQGYLGEQYF. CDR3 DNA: TGTGCCAGCAGTACGGGACAGGGCTATTTGGGCGAGCAGTACTTC.

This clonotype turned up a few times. CDR3 in DNA: TGCAGTGCTAGAGATCATCCCAGCATCTACGAGCAGTACTTC. It yields the protein CSARDHPSIYEQYF. The chain joins TRBV20-1 to TRBJ2-7; no firm D call. CDR1 DFQATT and CDR2 SNEGSKA come from the germline V gene (reference sequence). Trimming pared 0 bases from V and 3 bases from J, leaving 12 bases between. The CDR3 is made up of 14 amino acids.

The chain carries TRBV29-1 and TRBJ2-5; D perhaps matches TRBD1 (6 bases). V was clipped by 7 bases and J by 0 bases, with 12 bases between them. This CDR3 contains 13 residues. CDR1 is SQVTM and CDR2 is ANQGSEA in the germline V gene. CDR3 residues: CSAYDRNQETQYF. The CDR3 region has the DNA TGCAGCGCCTACGACAGGAACCAAGAGACCCAGTACTTC.

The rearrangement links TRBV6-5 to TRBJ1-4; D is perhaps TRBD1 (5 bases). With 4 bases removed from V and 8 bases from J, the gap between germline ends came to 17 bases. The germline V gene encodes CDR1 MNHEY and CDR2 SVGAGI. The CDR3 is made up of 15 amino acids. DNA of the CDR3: TGTGCCAGCAGTTTAGCGTCGGGACTGACGGAAAAACTGTTTTTT. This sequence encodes CASSLASGLTEKLFF.

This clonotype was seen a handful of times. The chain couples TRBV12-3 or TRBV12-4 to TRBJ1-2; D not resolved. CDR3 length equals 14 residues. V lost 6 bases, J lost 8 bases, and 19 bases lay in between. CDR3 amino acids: CASSRTKGPDGYTF. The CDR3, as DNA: TGTGCCAGCAGCCGAACGAAGGGTCCAGACGGCTACACCTTC.